This T cell receptor (beta chain) appears in the sequencing data of a study of blood T cell dynamics during melanoma immunotherapy. Trimming took 11 bases from V and 3 from J, leaving 13 bases between them. Per germline, CDR1 MNHEY and CDR2 SMNVEV (reference sequence). The CDR3 is 12 amino acids. Clones were sequenced by immunoSEQ multiplex PCR, and TCRdb holds only the in-frame ones, with some missing. The sample yields under 11,000 clones, roughly nine tenths seen once. Specified time point: week 3, after first cycle of checkpoint inhibitor. The J gene is TRBJ2-5, the V gene TRBV27; the D gene is possibly TRBD2 (6 bases). The sequence derives from a human donor with melanoma. Specimen: blood, collected from a patient treated with checkpoint blockade. CDR3: CASGGLKETQYF. In DNA, the CDR3 is TGTGCCTCCGGAGGACTAAAAGAGACCCAGTACTTC.